This TCR beta chain comes out of a study of blood T cell repertoires in COVID-19. Across the study: The samples span acute and convalescent COVID-19 from the United States, Italy and Spain.

Original data processing: Nucleated cell number was recorded as an estimate derived from reference gene primer amplification. The method was immunoSEQ multiplex PCR; TCRdb's version includes in-frame clones alone and lacks a portion of them. V and J calls and clone size are as listed in that table; D and trimming were resolved from the DNA. The sample has approximately 170,000 clones; about four fifths are singletons. Germline assignment: CDR1 KGHSH and CDR2 LQKENI. The ends lost 3 bases at V and 7 bases at J; junction bases unmatched: 5. CDR3 size: 16 residues. The V and J genes are TRBV18 and TRBJ2-2, with TRBD2 identical over 13 bases. This TCR was sampled from a man aged 70-80 years who had recovered from COVID-19. The material sequenced was peripheral blood. The CDR3 loop is CASSPGLAGVGGELFF. CDR3 DNA sequence: TGTGCCAGCTCACCCGGACTAGCGGGAGTCGGCGGGGAGCTGTTTTTT.